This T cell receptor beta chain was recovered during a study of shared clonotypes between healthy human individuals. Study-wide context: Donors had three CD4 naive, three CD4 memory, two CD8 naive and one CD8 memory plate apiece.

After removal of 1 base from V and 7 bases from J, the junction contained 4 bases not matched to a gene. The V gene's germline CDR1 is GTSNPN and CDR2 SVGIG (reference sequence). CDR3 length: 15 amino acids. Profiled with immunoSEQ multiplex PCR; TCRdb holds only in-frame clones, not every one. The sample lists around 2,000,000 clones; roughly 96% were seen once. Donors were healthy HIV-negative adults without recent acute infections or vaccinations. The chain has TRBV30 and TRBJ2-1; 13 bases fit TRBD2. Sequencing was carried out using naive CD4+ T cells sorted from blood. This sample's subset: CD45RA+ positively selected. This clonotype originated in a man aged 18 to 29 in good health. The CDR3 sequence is CAWSGTSGSLNEQFF. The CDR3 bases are TGTGCCTGGAGTGGGACTAGCGGGAGTCTGAATGAGCAGTTCTTC.